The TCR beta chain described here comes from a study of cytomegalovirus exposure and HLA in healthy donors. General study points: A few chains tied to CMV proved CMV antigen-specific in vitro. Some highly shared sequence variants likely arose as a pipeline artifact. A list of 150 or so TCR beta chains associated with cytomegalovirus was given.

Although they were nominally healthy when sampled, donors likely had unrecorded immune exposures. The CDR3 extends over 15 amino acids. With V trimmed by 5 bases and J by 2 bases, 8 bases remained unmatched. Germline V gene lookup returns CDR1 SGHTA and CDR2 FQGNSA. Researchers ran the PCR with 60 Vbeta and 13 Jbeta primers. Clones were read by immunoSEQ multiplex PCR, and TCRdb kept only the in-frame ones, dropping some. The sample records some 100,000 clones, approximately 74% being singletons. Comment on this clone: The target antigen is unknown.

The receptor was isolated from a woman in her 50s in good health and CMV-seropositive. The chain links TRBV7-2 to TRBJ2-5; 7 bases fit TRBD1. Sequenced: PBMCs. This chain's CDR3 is CASSPRTGRQETQYF. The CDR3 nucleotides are TGTGCCAGCAGCCCACGGACAGGACGTCAAGAGACCCAGTACTTC.